A single sample gave rise to the 5 T cell receptor beta chains below, sequenced in a study of long-term antiretroviral therapy in people with HIV. Run at survey level, the immunoSEQ assay was version v3.0. Assay: immunoSEQ multiplex PCR; the TCRdb copy retains only in-frame clones and omits some. The profile shows about 25,000 clones, 81% of them singletons. Sample: unsorted PBMCs, taken at the start of antiretroviral therapy, before treatment. The receptor set was obtained from a woman between 18 and 30 years old with HIV.

This clone was counted a single time. The chain has TRBV4-2 and TRBJ1-2; TRBD1 matches 9 bases. Germline values: CDR1 LGHNA, CDR2 YNFKEQ. The CDR3 loop spans 16 amino acids. V was clipped by 1 base and J by 5 bases; unmatched bases: 8. The CDR3 sequence: CASSQVPRDREYGYTF. CDR3 DNA: TGTGCCAGCAGCCAAGTACCTCGGGACAGGGAGTATGGCTACACCTTC.

This chain links TRBV7-2 with TRBJ1-2, with TRBD1 as a possible D gene (5 bases). V lost 4 bases, J lost 0 bases, and 15 bases lay in between. This CDR3 region has 16 residues. Germline V gives CDR1 SGHTA, CDR2 FQGNSA. The CDR3 protein is CASSSGVAKTNYGYTF. The CDR3 bases are TGTGCCAGCAGCTCGGGGGTGGCGAAAACTAACTATGGCTACACCTTC.

This rearrangement joins TRBV27 to TRBJ1-6; D is unresolved. The CDR3 has 13 amino acids. The germline CDR1 and CDR2 sequences are MNHEY and SMNVEV (reference sequence). Trimming took 7 bases from V and 7 from J, leaving 11 bases between them. The CDR3 region is CASKITENSPLHF. In DNA, the CDR3 is TGTGCCAGCAAGATCACAGAAAATTCACCCCTCCACTTT.

The V gene is TRBV4-2, the J gene TRBJ1-5; TRBD1 is a possible D gene (6 bases). Deletions cut 1 base from V and 0 bases from J, with 13 bases between. This CDR3 region has 17 residues. Germline V gene lookup returns CDR1 LGHNA and CDR2 YNFKEQ. CDR3 nucleotides: TGTGCCAGCAGCCAAGCCTGGACAGCATATAGCAATCAGCCCCAGCATTTT. This codes for CASSQAWTAYSNQPQHF.

The V and J genes are TRBV28 and TRBJ1-4; 10 bases agree with TRBD1. CDR3 size: 16 residues. CDR1 MDHEN and CDR2 SYDVKM come from the germline V gene. V lost 5 bases and J lost 8; bases outside the gene matches: 11. CDR3 region: CASSPVDRGIEEKLFF. Here the CDR3 DNA reads TGTGCCAGCAGTCCCGTGGACAGGGGGATAGAAGAAAAACTGTTTTTT.